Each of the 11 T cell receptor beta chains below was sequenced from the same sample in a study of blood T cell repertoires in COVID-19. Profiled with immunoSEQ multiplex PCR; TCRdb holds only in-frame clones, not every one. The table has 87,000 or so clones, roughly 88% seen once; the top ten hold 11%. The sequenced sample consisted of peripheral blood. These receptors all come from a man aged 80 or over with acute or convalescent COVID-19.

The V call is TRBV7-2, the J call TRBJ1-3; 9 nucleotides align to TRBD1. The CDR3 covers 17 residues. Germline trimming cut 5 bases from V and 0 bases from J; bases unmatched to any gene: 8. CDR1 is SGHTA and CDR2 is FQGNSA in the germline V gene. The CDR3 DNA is TGTGCCAGCAGCACCCGACAGGGGGGGGACTCTGGAAACACCATATATTTT. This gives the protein CASSTRQGGDSGNTIYF.

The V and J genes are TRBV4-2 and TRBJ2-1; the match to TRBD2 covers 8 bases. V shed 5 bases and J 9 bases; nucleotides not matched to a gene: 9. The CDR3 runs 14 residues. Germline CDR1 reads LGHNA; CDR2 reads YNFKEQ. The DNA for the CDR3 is TGTGCCAGCAGCGACGGGAGCGGGAGATCTGAGCAGTTCTTC. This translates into CASSDGSGRSEQFF.

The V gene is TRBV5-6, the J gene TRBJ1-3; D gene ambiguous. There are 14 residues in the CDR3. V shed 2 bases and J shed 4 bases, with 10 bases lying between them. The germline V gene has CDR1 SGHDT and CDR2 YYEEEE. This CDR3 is CASSFTASGNTIYF. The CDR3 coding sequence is TGTGCCAGCAGCTTCACCGCTAGCGGAAACACCATATATTTT.

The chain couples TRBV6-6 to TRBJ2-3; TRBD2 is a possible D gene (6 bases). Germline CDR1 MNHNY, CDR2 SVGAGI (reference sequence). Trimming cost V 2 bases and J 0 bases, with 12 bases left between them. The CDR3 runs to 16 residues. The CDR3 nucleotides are TGTGCCAGCAGTTACCCCCAGGGACTTAGCACAGATACGCAGTATTTT. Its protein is CASSYPQGLSTDTQYF.

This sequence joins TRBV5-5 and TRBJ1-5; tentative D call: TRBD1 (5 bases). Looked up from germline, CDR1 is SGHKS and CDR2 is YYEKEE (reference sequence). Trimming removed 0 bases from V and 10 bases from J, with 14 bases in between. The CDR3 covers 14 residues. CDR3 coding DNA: TGTGCCAGCAGCTTGGAGGGGACTGTGGGCCCCCAGCATTTT. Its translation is CASSLEGTVGPQHF.

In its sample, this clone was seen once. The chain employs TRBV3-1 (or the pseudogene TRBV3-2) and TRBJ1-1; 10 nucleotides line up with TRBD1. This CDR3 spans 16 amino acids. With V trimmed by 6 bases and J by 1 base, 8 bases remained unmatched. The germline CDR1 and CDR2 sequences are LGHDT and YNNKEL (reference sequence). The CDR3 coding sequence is TGTGCCAGCAGTCGACGACAGGGGGCAGGGAACACTGAAGCTTTCTTT. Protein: CASSRRQGAGNTEAFF.

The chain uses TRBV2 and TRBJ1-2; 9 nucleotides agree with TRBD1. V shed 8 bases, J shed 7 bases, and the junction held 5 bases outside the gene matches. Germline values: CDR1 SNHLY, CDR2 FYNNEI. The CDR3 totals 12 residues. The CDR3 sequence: CASVGTGSGYTF. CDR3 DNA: TGTGCCAGCGTCGGGACAGGGAGTGGCTACACCTTC. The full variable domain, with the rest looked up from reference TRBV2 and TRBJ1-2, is EPEVTQTPSHQVTQMGQEVILRCVPISNHLYFYWYRQILGQKVEFLVSFYNNEISEKSEIFDDQFSVERPDGSNFTLKIRSTKLEDSAMYFCASVGTGSGYTFGSGTRLTVV.

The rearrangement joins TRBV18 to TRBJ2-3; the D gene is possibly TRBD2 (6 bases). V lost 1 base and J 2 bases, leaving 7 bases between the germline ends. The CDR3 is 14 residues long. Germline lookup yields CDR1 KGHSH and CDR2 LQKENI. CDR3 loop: CASSPRGITDTQYF. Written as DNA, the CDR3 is TGTGCCAGCTCACCACGCGGGATCACAGATACGCAGTATTTT.

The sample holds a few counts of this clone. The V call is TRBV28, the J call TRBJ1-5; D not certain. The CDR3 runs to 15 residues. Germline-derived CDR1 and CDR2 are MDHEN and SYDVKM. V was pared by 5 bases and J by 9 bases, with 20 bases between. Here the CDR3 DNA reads TGTGCCAGCAGTCTGCGACGGGAGACCTTCTGGCCCCAGCATTTT. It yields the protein CASSLRRETFWPQHF.

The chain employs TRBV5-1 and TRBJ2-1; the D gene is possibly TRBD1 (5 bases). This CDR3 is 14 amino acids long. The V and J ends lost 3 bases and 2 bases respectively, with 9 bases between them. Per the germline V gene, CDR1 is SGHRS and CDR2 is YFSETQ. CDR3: CASSSDTPYNEQFF. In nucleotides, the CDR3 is TGCGCCAGCAGCTCGGACACCCCCTACAATGAGCAGTTCTTC.

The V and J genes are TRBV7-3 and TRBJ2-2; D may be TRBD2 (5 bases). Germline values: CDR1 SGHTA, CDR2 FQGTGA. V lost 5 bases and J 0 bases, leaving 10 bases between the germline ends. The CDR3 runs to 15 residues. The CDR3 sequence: CASSPGWANTGELFF. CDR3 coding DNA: TGTGCCAGCAGCCCGGGGTGGGCGAACACCGGGGAGCTGTTTTTT.